The clone carrying this TCR beta chain was detected ten times or more. The sample originates from a study of T cells after yellow fever vaccination. Study results and limitations: Compared with primary, the secondary response was weaker and peaked at day 5, not 15.

TCRdb re-called the 5' RACE reads with MiXCR, one entry per CDR3 protein. Of 25,000 to 30,000 distinct CDR3 sequences listed, approximately 4.5% are singletons. The receptor's source is a man in his late teens or twenties who received the YFV17D yellow fever vaccine. The sequencing used PBMCs, either bulk or a sorted T-cell subset (CD4+, CD8+, memory, or dextramer-sorted; not recorded which), collected on the day of the yellow fever booster vaccination.

CDR3 amino acids: CASRGSGGSYNEQFF. CDR3 DNA: TGCGCCAGCAGGGGGAGCGGGGGGTCCTACAATGAGCAGTTCTTC. This rearrangement joins TRBV5-1 to TRBJ2-1; 9 positions match TRBD2. From germline, CDR1 is SGHRS and CDR2 YFSETQ. The CDR3 extends over 15 amino acids. V lost 5 bases, J lost 1 base, and 4 bases stayed unmatched.